Listed below are T cell receptor beta chains from one sample, sequenced in a study of long-term antiretroviral therapy in people with HIV. The table came from immunoSEQ multiplex PCR; TCRdb's copy has only in-frame clones and leaves some out. The data contain 13,000 to 15,000 clones, roughly 82% of them singletons. The starting material was unsorted PBMCs, obtained 1.8 years before starting antiretroviral therapy. The receptors derive from a woman aged 40 to 50 with HIV. Both conserved end residues are part of each CDR3. The D gene is left open where the match is weak. A row's size may be missing; if present it is once, few, many or a size class.

D: TRBD1
V: TRBV5-1
size: hyperexpanded
J: TRBJ1-2
DNA: TGCGCCAGCAGCTACAGCCGGGACAGGGGACTTGGCTACACCTTC
CDR3: CASSYSRDRGLGYTF

D: .
V: TRBV27
size: few
J: TRBJ2-4
DNA: TGTGCCAGCAGAACGGGGGCCGTCGACATTCAGTACTTC
CDR3: CASRTGAVDIQYF

D: TRBD1
V: TRBV6-7
size: .
J: TRBJ1-3
DNA: TGTGCCAGCAGTAAGATCCGGGACAGGGAGGTAACCATATATTTT
CDR3: CASSKIRDREVTIYF

D: TRBD1
V: TRBV6-5
size: .
J: TRBJ2-7
DNA: TGTGCCAGCAGCCTAGACAGGGGACCCTCCTACGAGCAGTACTTC
CDR3: CASSLDRGPSYEQYF

D: .
V: TRBV15
size: .
J: TRBJ2-7
DNA: TGTGCCACCAGCCGGGACCGCGGGTCCTACGAGCAGTACTTC
CDR3: CATSRDRGSYEQYF

D: .
V: TRBV6-5
size: .
J: TRBJ2-5
DNA: TGTGCCAGCAGTTTACAGGCGAGCGGGACCCAGTACTTC
CDR3: CASSLQASGTQYF

D: .
V: TRBV6-1
size: .
J: TRBJ1-2
DNA: TGTGCCAGCAGTGCCGATGCCGCCGGAGTCCTCTATGGCTACACCTTC
CDR3: CASSADAAGVLYGYTF

D: TRBD1
V: TRBV6-1
size: .
J: TRBJ2-7
DNA: TGTGCCAGCAGTGAATCGTCAGGGGGCGAGCAGTACTTC
CDR3: CASSESSGGEQYF

D: .
V: TRBV6-1
size: .
J: TRBJ2-7
DNA: TGTGCCAGCAAGGAATGGGGTCCTACCTACGAGCAGTACTTC
CDR3: CASKEWGPTYEQYF

D: .
V: TRBV19
size: .
J: TRBJ2-7
DNA: TGTGCCAGTAGTATCTCCGGCCAGGGTCTTGGCGAGCAGTACTTC
CDR3: CASSISGQGLGEQYF

D: .
V: TRBV18
size: once
J: TRBJ2-1
DNA: TGTGCCAGCTCACCACCCTTCCGGGGACAAATCCCGAACGATGAGCAGTTCTTC
CDR3: CASSPPFRGQIPNDEQFF

D: .
V: TRBV27
size: .
J: TRBJ2-7
DNA: TGTGCCAGCAGTCCCTCCTCCCCGTACGAGCAGTACTTC
CDR3: CASSPSSPYEQYF

D: .
V: TRBV11-2
size: .
J: TRBJ2-2
DNA: TGTGCCAGCAGGGGAGGGACAGGAGACAACACCGGGGAGCTGTTTTTT
CDR3: CASRGGTGDNTGELFF

D: TRBD1
V: TRBV11-1
size: .
J: TRBJ2-3
DNA: TGTGCCAGCAGCTCGGACAGGCGAGGAATCGGGTATACGCAGTATTTT
CDR3: CASSSDRRGIGYTQYF

D: TRBD2
V: TRBV9
size: .
J: TRBJ2-2
DNA: TGTGCCAGCAGCGTTTTAGCGGGAGGCCGCACCGGGGAGCTGTTTTTT
CDR3: CASSVLAGGRTGELFF

D: TRBD1
V: TRBV18
size: .
J: TRBJ2-7
DNA: TGTGCCAGCTCACCCGGGACAGGGGGCACCGAGCAGTACTTC
CDR3: CASSPGTGGTEQYF

D: .
V: TRBV27
size: .
J: TRBJ2-7
DNA: TGTGCCAGCCGCTACCTAGCGAGCGTCGATGAGCAGTACTTC
CDR3: CASRYLASVDEQYF

D: .
V: TRBV6-5
size: .
J: TRBJ1-2
DNA: TGTGCCAGCAGTCAAGACAGAGCTAACTATGGCTACACCTTC
CDR3: CASSQDRANYGYTF

D: TRBD2
V: TRBV5-1
size: .
J: TRBJ2-1
DNA: TGCGCCAGCAAACCGGGACAGGGGACTAGCGGGTCCTACAATGAGCAGTTCTTC
CDR3: CASKPGQGTSGSYNEQFF

D: TRBD1
V: TRBV19
size: .
J: TRBJ1-5
DNA: TGTGCCAGTAGTATTAAGGGGGCTTGGAATCAGCCCCAGCATTTT
CDR3: CASSIKGAWNQPQHF

D: .
V: TRBV19
size: .
J: TRBJ1-2
DNA: TGTGCCAGTAGTACGGACGGGAAGAACTATGGCTACACCTTC
CDR3: CASSTDGKNYGYTF

D: .
V: TRBV7-9
size: .
J: TRBJ2-3
DNA: TGTGCCAGCAGCTTAACCACGGGAGATACGCAGTATTTT
CDR3: CASSLTTGDTQYF

D: TRBD1
V: TRBV7-3
size: .
J: TRBJ2-7
DNA: TGTGCCAGCAGCTTAATGGGGCAGGGGGCATACGAGCAGTACTTC
CDR3: CASSLMGQGAYEQYF

D: .
V: TRBV6-5
size: .
J: TRBJ1-4
DNA: TGTGCCAGCAGTTACTCGAGGGGCGAAAAACTGTTTTTT
CDR3: CASSYSRGEKLFF

D: .
V: TRBV5-4
size: .
J: TRBJ2-2
DNA: TGTGCCAGCAGCTTGCCCCCCGGGACGGCGAACACCGGGGAGCTGTTTTTT
CDR3: CASSLPPGTANTGELFF

D: TRBD1
V: TRBV5-1
size: .
J: TRBJ1-2
DNA: TGCGCCAGCAGCCCGGGACAGGTAGAAGGCTTTGGCTACACCTTC
CDR3: CASSPGQVEGFGYTF

D: TRBD1
V: TRBV19
size: .
J: TRBJ2-2
DNA: TGTGCCAGTAATTTTGTTGACAGGGGGGGGTCCGGGGAGCTGTTTTTT
CDR3: CASNFVDRGGSGELFF

D: TRBD2
V: TRBV7-9
size: .
J: TRBJ2-7
DNA: TGTGCCAGCAGCTTAGGTAGCGGGAATACCTACGAGCAGTACTTC
CDR3: CASSLGSGNTYEQYF

D: .
V: TRBV6-6
size: .
J: TRBJ1-5
DNA: TGTGCCAGCAGTTACTCGGGGGGCAATCAGCCCCAGCATTTT
CDR3: CASSYSGGNQPQHF

D: .
V: TRBV6-5
size: .
J: TRBJ2-7
DNA: TGTGCCACCCCATGCGCGAAAACCTACGAGCAGTACTTC
CDR3: CATPCAKTYEQYF

D: .
V: TRBV29-1
size: .
J: TRBJ2-3
DNA: TGCAGCGTTGAAGGGGGAGTTAATACAGATACGCAGTATTTT
CDR3: CSVEGGVNTDTQYF

D: TRBD1
V: TRBV19
size: .
J: TRBJ2-7
DNA: TGTGCCAGTAGTCCCCAGGGGGCTGGCTACGAGCAGTACTTC
CDR3: CASSPQGAGYEQYF

D: .
V: TRBV2
size: .
J: TRBJ1-4
DNA: TGTGCCAGCACCGTTCGCAGGGGACTTGAAAAACTGTTTTTT
CDR3: CASTVRRGLEKLFF

D: .
V: TRBV2
size: few
J: TRBJ1-2
DNA: TGTGCCAGCAGTGCGGACAGTGTCTATGGCTACACCTTC
CDR3: CASSADSVYGYTF

D: .
V: TRBV28
size: .
J: TRBJ1-5
DNA: TGTGCCAGCAGTCGAGCCCAGCCCCAGCATTTT
CDR3: CASSRAQPQHF

D: TRBD1
V: TRBV5-1
size: .
J: TRBJ2-7
DNA: TGCGCCAGCAGCATCGGGACAGGGGGCTACGAGCAGTACTTC
CDR3: CASSIGTGGYEQYF

D: TRBD1
V: TRBV6-1
size: .
J: TRBJ2-5
DNA: TGTGCCAGCAGTAATTACGGGACAGCACAAGAGACCCAGTACTTC
CDR3: CASSNYGTAQETQYF

D: .
V: TRBV7-2
size: .
J: TRBJ2-3
DNA: TGTGCCAGCAGCTTCTACACAGATACGCAGTATTTT
CDR3: CASSFYTDTQYF

D: .
V: TRBV7-9
size: few
J: TRBJ1-4
DNA: TGTGCCAGCAGCCCACGGGCCGTAAGGGAAAAACTGTTTTTT
CDR3: CASSPRAVREKLFF

D: .
V: TRBV27
size: .
J: TRBJ2-3
DNA: TGTGCCAGCAGTGCAAATCCTGACAGTCTTGGCACAGATACGCAGTATTTT
CDR3: CASSANPDSLGTDTQYF

D: TRBD2
V: TRBV6-1
size: .
J: TRBJ2-2
DNA: TGTGCCAGCAGTGAAGTTCCGGGACTAGCGCAAACCGGGGAGCTGTTTTTT
CDR3: CASSEVPGLAQTGELFF

D: .
V: TRBV29-1
size: .
J: TRBJ1-2
DNA: TGCAGCGCCACTACAGGGTTTTCGGGCTACACCTTC
CDR3: CSATTGFSGYTF

D: .
V: TRBV7-3
size: .
J: TRBJ1-4
DNA: TGTGCCAGCAGCTCCCTTACAGCGGCAACTAATGAAAAACTGTTTTTT
CDR3: CASSSLTAATNEKLFF

D: TRBD1
V: TRBV6-5
size: .
J: TRBJ2-3
DNA: TGTGCCAGCAGTTACGGGAGGACAGGGTACACAGATACGCAGTATTTT
CDR3: CASSYGRTGYTDTQYF

D: .
V: TRBV10-3
size: .
J: TRBJ2-1
DNA: TGTGCCACCACCCGGGAAAGCTCCTACAATGAGCAGTTCTTC
CDR3: CATTRESSYNEQFF

D: TRBD1
V: TRBV6-1
size: .
J: TRBJ1-2
DNA: TGTGCCAGCAGTGAAGCAAGTAGGACAGGGCGGTGGTATGGCTACACCTTC
CDR3: CASSEASRTGRWYGYTF